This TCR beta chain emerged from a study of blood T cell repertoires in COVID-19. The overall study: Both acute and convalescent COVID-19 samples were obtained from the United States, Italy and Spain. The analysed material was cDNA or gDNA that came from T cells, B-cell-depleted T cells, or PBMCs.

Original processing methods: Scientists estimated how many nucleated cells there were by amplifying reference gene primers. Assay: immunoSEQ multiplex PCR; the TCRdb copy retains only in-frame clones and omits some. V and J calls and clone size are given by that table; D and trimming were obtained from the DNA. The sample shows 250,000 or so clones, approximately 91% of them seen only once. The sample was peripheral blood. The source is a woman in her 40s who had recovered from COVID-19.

The CDR3: CASSQDFLREPDNEQFF. Here the CDR3 DNA reads TGTGCCAGCAGCCAAGATTTTTTGCGGGAGCCCGACAATGAGCAGTTCTTC. The J gene is TRBJ2-1, the V gene TRBV14, with 7 bases aligning to TRBD2. CDR1 and CDR2 (germline): SGHDN, FVKESK. With V trimmed by 0 bases and J by 5 bases, 10 bases remained unmatched. The CDR3 has 17 amino acids.